Listed below are T cell receptor beta chains from one sample, sequenced in a study of shared clonotypes between healthy human individuals. TCRdb's copy holds only in-frame clones and misses some; the assay was immunoSEQ multiplex PCR. Of millions of clones detected, around nine tenths appear once; the ten largest clones hold 0.11% to 0.15%. The sequenced sample was naive CD4+ T cells sorted from blood. Every receptor here comes from a man aged 18 to 30 in good health. Both conserved end residues are part of each CDR3.

V,CDR3
TRBV18,CASSPTKVQETQYF
TRBV5-5,CASTLGEKNSPLHF
TRBV10-2,CASSTPGPMSDSPLHF
TRBV6-1,CASSEGGILAEAFF
TRBV28,CASSGEYGYTF
TRBV5-8,CASSLGVNQPQHF
TRBV7-8,CASSLVGGLGQPQHF
TRBV10-3,CAISGTSGGVYYNEQFF
TRBV6-5,CASRPVVNSEKLFF
TRBV6-5,CASRRGYEQYF
TRBV6-1,CASRINYEQYF
TRBV28,CASSLSDRNQPQHF
TRBV19,CASSPRTELNEKLFF
TRBV11-2,CASSLGGTGRGETQYF